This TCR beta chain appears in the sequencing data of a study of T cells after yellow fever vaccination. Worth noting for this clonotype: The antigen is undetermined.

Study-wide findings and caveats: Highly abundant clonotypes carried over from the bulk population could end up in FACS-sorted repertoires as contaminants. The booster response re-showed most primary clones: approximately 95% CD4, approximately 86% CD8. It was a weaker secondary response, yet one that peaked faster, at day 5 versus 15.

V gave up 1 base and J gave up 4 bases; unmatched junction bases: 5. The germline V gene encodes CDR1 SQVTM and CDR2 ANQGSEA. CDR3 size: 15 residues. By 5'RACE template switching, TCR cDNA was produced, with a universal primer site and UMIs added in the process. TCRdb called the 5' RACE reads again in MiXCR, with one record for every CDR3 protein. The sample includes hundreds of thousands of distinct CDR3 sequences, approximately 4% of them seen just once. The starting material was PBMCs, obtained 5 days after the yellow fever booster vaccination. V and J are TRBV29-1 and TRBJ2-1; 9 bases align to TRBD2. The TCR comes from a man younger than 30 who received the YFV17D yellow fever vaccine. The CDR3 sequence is CSVEGTSGPYNEQFF. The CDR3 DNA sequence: TGCAGCGTTGAAGGAACTAGCGGGCCATACAATGAGCAGTTCTTC.